The rows below give T cell receptor beta chains drawn from one sample of a study of T-cell reconstitution after alpha-beta-depleted transplantation in children. One entry per CDR3 protein results from TCRdb running MiXCR on the PCR reads. Of around 670,000 distinct CDR3 sequences detected, over 10% appear once; the ten largest clones hold 0.79%. The specimen comprised PBMCs, sampled before TCRalphabeta/CD19-depleted stem cell transplant. Source of these receptors: a girl aged 2-10 years with congenital amegakaryocytic thrombocytopenia, due to receive a stem cell transplant. CDR3s include the opening cysteine and the closing phenylalanine or tryptophan. A D gene is named only where the DNA matches it firmly. Clone size is shown for a subset of rows, as once, few, many or a class of expanded clone.

cdr3_length d_call clone_size j_call v_call cdr3_nt cdr3_aa
14 NA many TRBJ2-5 TRBV6-5 TGTGCCAGCAGTTACTGGCAGGGCAGAGAGACCCAGTACTTC CASSYWQGRETQYF
13 NA NA TRBJ1-1 TRBV20-1 TGCAGTGCTAGGTTAAACAGGAACACTGAAGCTTTCTTT CSARLNRNTEAFF
16 NA NA TRBJ2-1 TRBV20-1 TGCTGTGCTAGAGGGGGACCCGACATTTCCTACAATGAGCAGTTCTTC CCARGGPDISYNEQFF
13 NA many TRBJ2-1 TRBV15 TGTGCCACCAGCAGAGATACGACGAAGGAGCAGTTCTTC CATSRDTTKEQFF
19 TRBD2 few TRBJ2-7 TRBV6-2/TRBV6-3 TGTGCCAGCAGTTACTCTACGGTTCGACTAGCGGGAGGGCCAGGGGAGCAGTACTTC CASSYSTVRLAGGPGEQYF
15 TRBD1 many TRBJ1-1 TRBV5-1 TGCGCCAGCAGCTTGGACCCAGGGGGTCACACTGAAGCTTTCTTT CASSLDPGGHTEAFF
15 NA few TRBJ1-5 TRBV15 TGTGCCACCAGCGGTAGACAACATGCGGGACAGCCCCAGCATTTT CATSGRQHAGQPQHF
15 TRBD2 few TRBJ2-5 TRBV5-1 TGCGCCAGCGGGATACTAGCGGGCTTCCAAGAGACCCAGTACTTC CASGILAGFQETQYF
14 NA NA TRBJ2-7 TRBV5-1 TGCGCCAGCAGCGCGGGACATCGATCCTACGAGCAGTACTTC CASSAGHRSYEQYF
12 NA NA TRBJ1-5 TRBV7-2 TGTGCCAGCAGCTTAACGTTTCAGCCCCAGCATTTT CASSLTFQPQHF
20 TRBD2 NA TRBJ2-1 TRBV2 TGTGCCAGCAGCCCCGTGCAAAGCTCTATCTTATCGGGAGGGGTCAATGAGCAGTTCTTC CASSPVQSSILSGGVNEQFF
14 NA many TRBJ2-3 TRBV20-1 TGCAGTGCTAGGGGGCTGGATCGAGCAGATACGCAGTATTTT CSARGLDRADTQYF
15 NA many TRBJ2-1 TRBV20-1 TGCAGTGCTCGCCCCCCCGCGACTAGATACAATGAGCAGTTCTTC CSARPPATRYNEQFF
17 TRBD2 NA TRBJ2-1 TRBV29-1 TGCAGCGTTGAGGTCCTCGGACGGGAGGGCCGGTACAATGAGCAGTTCTTC CSVEVLGREGRYNEQFF
16 TRBD2 many TRBJ2-7 TRBV20-1 TGCAGTGCTCGCGGGTATTCAGCGGAGCGGGGTTACGAGCAGTACTTC CSARGYSAERGYEQYF
16 TRBD2 few TRBJ2-1 TRBV9 TGTGCCAGCAGCGGGCTAGCGGGGGGCTCCTACAATGAGCAGTTCTTC CASSGLAGGSYNEQFF
11 NA NA TRBJ1-4 TRBV7-9 TGTGCCACCCGGGGGGGAGAAAAACTGTTTTTT CATRGGEKLFF
17 TRBD2 many TRBJ2-7 TRBV5-1 TGCGCCAGCAGCCCCTTCCTAGCGGGAGGGATTAAGGACGAGCAGTACTTC CASSPFLAGGIKDEQYF
16 TRBD2 NA TRBJ2-1 TRBV7-3 TGTGCCAGCAGCCCAGAGGGACTAGCGGGTCCCAATGAGCAGTTCTTC CASSPEGLAGPNEQFF
16 NA many TRBJ1-4 TRBV5-4 TGTGCCAGCAGCCCCGATTTGTATGCAACTAATGAAAAACTGTTTTTT CASSPDLYATNEKLFF
14 NA NA TRBJ2-4 TRBV30 TGTGCCTGGGACAGCCCTAGGGCCAAAAACATTCAGTACTTC CAWDSPRAKNIQYF
13 NA many TRBJ2-3 TRBV6-5 TGTGCCAGCCTAGACAGGTTAACAGATACGCAGTATTTT CASLDRLTDTQYF
12 NA many TRBJ1-5 TRBV7-9 TGTGCCAGCAGCACCCTGGGGCAGCCCCAGCATTTT CASSTLGQPQHF
14 TRBD1 NA TRBJ2-2 TRBV27 TGTGCCAGCCGGGGACAGCCGGACACCGGGGAGCTGTTTTTT CASRGQPDTGELFF
12 TRBD2 NA TRBJ2-3 TRBV7-9 TGTGCCAGCAGCTTAAGCGGGGGGACGCAGTATTTT CASSLSGGTQYF
16 NA NA TRBJ2-7 TRBV2 TGTGCCAGCACCGAAGGAAGGGACCGGGGCCCCTACGAGCAGTACTTC CASTEGRDRGPYEQYF
16 NA NA TRBJ2-7 TRBV7-6 TGTGCCAGCAGCTTAAGGTCTTTGGGCAGATCCTACGAGCAGTACTTC CASSLRSLGRSYEQYF
15 NA NA TRBJ2-1 TRBV7-3 TGTGCCAGCAGCTTATTCCGCGGCTCCTACAATGAGCAGTTCTTC CASSLFRGSYNEQFF
13 NA many TRBJ2-1 TRBV7-2 TGTGCCAGCCAGCGACCGCCCTACAATGAGCAGTTCTTC CASQRPPYNEQFF
13 TRBD1 NA TRBJ2-7 TRBV5-1 TGCGCCAGCGGGACAGGGACTACCTACGAGCTGTACTTC CASGTGTTYELYF
17 TRBD2 NA TRBJ2-1 TRBV5-1 TGCGCCAGCAGCTTTCGGCTAGCGGGAGGACTGTACAATGAGCAGTTCTTC CASSFRLAGGLYNEQFF
15 TRBD2 few TRBJ2-1 TRBV7-9 TGTGCCAGCAGCCCTCATGGAGCGGGAGGGCCGGTCCTGTTCTTC CASSPHGAGGPVLFF
12 NA NA TRBJ1-3 TRBV20-1 TGCAGTGCTTTGGGCCCCGGAAACACCATATATTTT CSALGPGNTIYF